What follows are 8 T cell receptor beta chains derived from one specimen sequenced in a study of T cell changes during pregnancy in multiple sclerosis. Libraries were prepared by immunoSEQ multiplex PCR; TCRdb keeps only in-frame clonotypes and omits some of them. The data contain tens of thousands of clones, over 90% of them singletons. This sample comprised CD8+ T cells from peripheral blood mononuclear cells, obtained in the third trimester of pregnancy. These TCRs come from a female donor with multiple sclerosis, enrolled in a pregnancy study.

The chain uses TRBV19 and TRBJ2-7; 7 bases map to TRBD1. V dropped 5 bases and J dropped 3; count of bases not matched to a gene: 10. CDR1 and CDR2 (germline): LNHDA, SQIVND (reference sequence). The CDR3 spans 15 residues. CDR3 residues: CASSPSTGVNYEQYF. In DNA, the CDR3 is TGTGCCAGTAGTCCGTCCACAGGGGTAAACTACGAGCAGTACTTC.

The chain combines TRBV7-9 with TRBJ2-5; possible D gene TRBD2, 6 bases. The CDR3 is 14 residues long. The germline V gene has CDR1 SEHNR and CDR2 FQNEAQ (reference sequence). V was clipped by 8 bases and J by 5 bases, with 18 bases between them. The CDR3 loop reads CASLRRVGCETQYF. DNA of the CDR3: TGTGCCAGCCTAAGGAGGGTAGGTTGTGAGACCCAGTACTTC.

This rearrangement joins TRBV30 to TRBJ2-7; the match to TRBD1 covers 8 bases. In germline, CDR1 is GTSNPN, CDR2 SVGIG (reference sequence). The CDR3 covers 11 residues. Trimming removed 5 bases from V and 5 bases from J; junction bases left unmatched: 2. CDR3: CAWYRGNEQYF. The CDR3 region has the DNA TGTGCCTGGTACAGGGGGAACGAGCAGTACTTC. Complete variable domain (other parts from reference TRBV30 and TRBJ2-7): SQTIHQWPATLVQPVGSPLSLECTVEGTSNPNLYWYRQAAGRGLQLLFYSVGIGQISSEVPQNLSASRPQDRQFILSSKKLLLSDSGFYLCAWYRGNEQYFGPGTRLTVT.

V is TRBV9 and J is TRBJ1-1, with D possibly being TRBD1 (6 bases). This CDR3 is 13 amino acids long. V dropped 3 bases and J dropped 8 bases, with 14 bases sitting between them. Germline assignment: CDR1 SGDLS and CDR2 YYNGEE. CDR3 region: CASSASGVQEAFF. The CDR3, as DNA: TGTGCCAGCAGCGCCTCAGGGGTCCAGGAAGCTTTCTTT. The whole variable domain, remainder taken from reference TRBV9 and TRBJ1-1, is DSGVTQTPKHLITATGQRVTLRCSPRSGDLSVYWYQQSLDQGLQFLIQYYNGEERAKGNILERFSAQQFPDLHSELNLSSLELGDSALYFCASSASGVQEAFFGQGTRLTVV.

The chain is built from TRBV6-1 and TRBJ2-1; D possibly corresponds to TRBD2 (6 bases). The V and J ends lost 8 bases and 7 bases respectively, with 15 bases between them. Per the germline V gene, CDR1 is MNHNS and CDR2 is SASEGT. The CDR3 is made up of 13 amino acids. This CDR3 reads CASEGLGGNEQFF. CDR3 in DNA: TGTGCCAGCGAAGGCCTTGGGGGGAATGAGCAGTTCTTC.

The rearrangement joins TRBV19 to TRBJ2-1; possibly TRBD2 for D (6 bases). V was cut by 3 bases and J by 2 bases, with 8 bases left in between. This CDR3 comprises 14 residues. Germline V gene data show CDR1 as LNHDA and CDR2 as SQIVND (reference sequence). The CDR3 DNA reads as TGTGCCAGTAGTATTTCTAGCGCCTACAATGAGCAGTTCTTC. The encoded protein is CASSISSAYNEQFF.

The CDR3 protein is CASSLGGSNEKLFF. The DNA of the CDR3 is TGTGCCAGCAGTTTAGGAGGGTCTAATGAAAAACTGTTTTTT. The V and J genes are TRBV27 and TRBJ1-4, with D unclear. From germline, CDR1 is MNHEY and CDR2 SMNVEV (reference sequence). There are 14 residues in the CDR3. Trimming left V 2 bases short and J 3 bases short, with 7 bases between.

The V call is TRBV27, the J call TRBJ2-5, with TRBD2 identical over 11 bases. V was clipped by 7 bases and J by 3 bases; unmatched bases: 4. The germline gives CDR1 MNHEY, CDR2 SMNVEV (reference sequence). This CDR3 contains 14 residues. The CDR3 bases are TGTGCCAGCACGGCTAGCGGGAGGAAAGAGACCCAGTACTTC. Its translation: CASTASGRKETQYF.